This entry concerns a single T cell receptor beta chain. Antigen unknown. This sample stems from a study of cytomegalovirus exposure and HLA in healthy donors. The donors were in the roughly 130-subject validation cohort; that cohort was separate from the roughly 700-subject first cohort. Trimming took off 3 bases at V and 8 bases at J, with 13 bases between the two ends. The germline V gene has CDR1 GTSNPN and CDR2 SVGIG (reference sequence). This CDR3 has 12 amino acids. Whole-study findings and limits: Three of the chains that were CMV-associated were confirmed in vitro to be specific for CMV antigens. Rarity marked most TCR sequences, yet some public TCRs occurred in many donors. Investigators reported 150 to 200 TCR beta chains as tied to cytomegalovirus.

Some clones are missing from TCRdb's copy, which holds only in-frame ones; the method was immunoSEQ multiplex PCR. The sample lists 150,000 to 200,000 clones; more than 70% were seen once. The rearrangement links TRBV30 to TRBJ1-2; possibly TRBD1 for D (5 bases). The TCR was taken from a young man in good health and CMV-seronegative. Sequencing used PBMCs. The CDR3 protein is CAWRVQGGGYTF. The DNA of the CDR3 is TGTGCCTGGAGAGTCCAGGGAGGGGGCTACACCTTC.